The present T cell receptor (beta chain) was sequenced within a study of blood T cell repertoires in COVID-19 (dated by TCRdb to the early 2020s). General notes on the study: Samples covering the acute and convalescent phases of COVID-19 were provided by collaborators in the United States, Italy and Spain. The repertoires were released in a freely available public database intended as a resource for research on the immune response to SARS-CoV-2. Sample metadata almost always included a de-identified subject ID, COVID-19 status, age in years and sex. The material from the prospective study consisted of cDNA or gDNA derived from T cells, B-cell-depleted T cells, or PBMCs. Where available, HLA class I and class II types were obtained from metadata supplied by the sample provider rather than from assay-based typing. Subjects who had been exposed to COVID-19, were actively infected with it, or had recovered from it provided the deeply sampled blood TCRbeta repertoires that made up the dataset. The samples were drawn from the first 160 participants of the ongoing ImmuneRACE study and from roughly 1,300 subjects provided by 6 global collaborators. Overall results and qualifications from the work: The amount of clinical and demographic metadata varied by source and participant and was provided uncurated.

The CDR3 contains 15 residues, cysteine and phenylalanine counted. Just CDR3 DNA is preserved here, 45 bases in frame from base 1. CDR1 and CDR2, per the germline V gene, are SGDLS and YYNGEE. Deletion took 0 bases off V and 0 bases off J, with a span of 7 bases between the germline ends. TCRbeta CDR3 regions were amplified from genomic DNA using the immunoSEQ Assay, a bias-controlled multiplex PCR. For the original study's pipeline: The number of nucleated cells in each sample was estimated from the amplification of reference gene primers within the assay. Sequence reads were collapsed and filtered to measure the absolute abundance of every unique TCRbeta CDR3 rearrangement. For each sample, productive Simpson clonality was calculated as the square root of Simpson's diversity index across productive rearrangements. As stored in TCRdb, this immuneACCESS dataset retains in-frame rearrangements with V and J assigned. A fraction of the clones does not appear; measured against another copy, unresolved V genes explain less than half of the discrepancy, and the remainder lacks a known reason. The D gene and trimming were derived from the DNA, and the V and J assignments and clone size from that table. The sample has about 280,000 clones on record, approximately 84% of them singletons. The ten largest clones take up about 1.9% of the sample.

For this clone: It lacks a known antigen. Within one base of it there is no much larger clone, and no base qualities were kept.

Another Seattle source contributed samples from volunteer blood donors who had recovered from COVID-19. The collaborating institutions used their own protocols to collect whole blood in K2EDTA tubes. For TCRbeta analysis, collaborators shipped samples as frozen whole blood, isolated PBMCs, or DNA extracted from either of those sample types. Sequenced: peripheral blood. This receptor was identified in a woman in her twenties or thirties who had recovered from COVID-19. The chain uses TRBV9 and TRBJ1-5, with the D gene uncertain. The sequenced DNA is TGTGCCAGCAGCGTAGGAGTTGGTAGCAATCAGCCCCAGCATTTT. This codes for CASSVGVGSNQPQHF.